Below, 19 T cell receptor beta chains from the same sample are listed, as sequenced in a study of shared clonotypes between healthy human individuals. Clones were sequenced by immunoSEQ multiplex PCR, and TCRdb holds only the in-frame ones, with some missing. Here the sample spans some 1,100,000 clones, about four fifths being singletons. The sample comprised memory CD4+ T cells from PBMCs. Subset reported: CD45RA-negative fraction. These receptors were taken from a man between 18 and 35 years old in good health. Some clones in this sample may be carry-over from other donors' samples.

The chain employs TRBV18 and TRBJ2-7, with 9 bases that match TRBD1. Germline trimming cut 5 bases from V and 6 bases from J; bases unmatched to any gene: 14. This CDR3 is 16 amino acids long. Germline V CDR1 and CDR2: KGHSH, LQKENI. The CDR3 loop reads CASSRGPGTGLGEQYF. CDR3 nucleotide sequence: TGTGCCAGCTCAAGGGGCCCCGGGACAGGGCTGGGCGAGCAGTACTTC.

The chain employs TRBV2 and TRBJ2-7, with 8 bases that match TRBD1. Germline CDR1 SNHLY, CDR2 FYNNEI. Germline trimming cut 2 bases from V and 3 bases from J; bases unmatched to any gene: 3. The CDR3 is made up of 14 amino acids. DNA for the CDR3: TGTGCCAGCAGTGAACAGGGGGCCTACTACGAGCAGTACTTC. This codes for CASSEQGAYYEQYF.

V is TRBV28 and J is TRBJ2-1, with D possibly being TRBD2 (6 bases). With 5 bases removed from V and 8 bases from J, the gap between germline ends came to 19 bases. CDR3 size: 15 residues. Germline CDR1 reads MDHEN; CDR2 reads SYDVKM. Here the CDR3 DNA reads TGTGCCAGCAGTCCGACGGGACTCCCAAGGGATGAGCAGTTCTTC. Protein: CASSPTGLPRDEQFF.

This clone was detected once. The rearrangement joins TRBV6-1 to TRBJ2-5; D is uncertain. Trimming stripped 5 bases from V and 1 base from J, with 8 bases between. The CDR3 totals 13 residues. Looked up from germline, CDR1 is MNHNS and CDR2 is SASEGT. The CDR3 is CASSPQPQETQYF. The CDR3 nucleotides are TGTGCCAGCAGTCCCCAGCCCCAAGAGACCCAGTACTTC.

The chain employs TRBV5-4 and TRBJ2-7; no definite D call. V gave up 0 bases and J gave up 2 bases, with 6 bases separating them. The CDR3 runs 13 residues. Looked up from germline, CDR1 is SGHNT and CDR2 is YYREEE (reference sequence). CDR3 coding DNA: TGTGCCAGCAGCTTGGGCACCACCTACGAGCAGTACTTC. This encodes CASSLGTTYEQYF.

This clone was detected a few times. CDR3 nucleotides: TGTGCCAGCAGCCCAGGGGGGGGTCTCACAGATACGCAGTATTTT. Residues: CASSPGGGLTDTQYF. The rearrangement uses TRBV6-5 and TRBJ2-3; D may be TRBD1 or TRBD2 (7 bases each). The CDR3 sequence is 15 residues long. The germline V and J ends were trimmed by 6 bases and 2 bases, with 15 bases remaining between them. Germline V gene data show CDR1 as MNHEY and CDR2 as SVGAGI.

V gene TRBV5-5 combines with J gene TRBJ2-7; 7 positions agree with TRBD1. Germline CDR1 SGHKS, CDR2 YYEKEE (reference sequence). The CDR3 consists of 14 residues. With 2 bases clipped from V and 2 bases from J, the junction kept 4 bases outside the gene matches. CDR3 DNA: TGTGCCAGCAGCTTAGGACAGGCAACCTACGAGCAGTACTTC. Its translation is CASSLGQATYEQYF.

This chain links TRBV6-6 with TRBJ1-4, with D tentatively TRBD1 (5 bases). The CDR3 spans 16 residues. V was pared by 4 bases and J by 0 bases, with 12 bases between. From germline, CDR1 is MNHNY and CDR2 SVGAGI (reference sequence). CDR3 in DNA: TGTGCCAGCAGTTCAGCAGGGTATTCAACTAATGAAAAACTGTTTTTT. This encodes CASSSAGYSTNEKLFF.

In DNA, the CDR3 is TGTGCTAGTGGTTCGGGACAGGGGGCGGTCAATGAGCAGTTCTTC. It is translated as CASGSGQGAVNEQFF. The rearrangement joins TRBV12-5 to TRBJ2-1; the match to TRBD1 covers 12 bases. The CDR3 is 15 residues long. From germline, CDR1 is LGHNT and CDR2 FRNRAP. V was pared by 4 bases and J by 6 bases, with 4 bases of the junction left unmatched.

For this clone: With a much larger clone just one base away, this may be a read error. DNA for the CDR3: TGTGCCAGCAGCTTAGGAGGTACTGGAAACACCATATATTTT. Translated: CASSLGGTGNTIYF. The J gene is TRBJ1-3, the V gene TRBV7-2; D remains ambiguous. Trimming stripped 1 base from V and 2 bases from J, with 6 bases between. CDR1 and CDR2 (germline): SGHTA, FQGNSA. The CDR3 spans 14 residues.

Note on this clone: This sample also contains other DNA sequences that code for the same CDR3. The chain uses TRBV28 and TRBJ1-1; TRBD1 is a possible D gene (6 bases). With 6 bases removed from V and 5 bases from J, the gap between germline ends came to 19 bases. CDR1 is MDHEN and CDR2 is SYDVKM in the germline V gene. The CDR3 has 15 residues. The DNA for the CDR3 is TGTGCCAGCAGCCCCGGGGGCCAGGGGAGGACTGAAGCTTTCTTT. This codes for CASSPGGQGRTEAFF.

This chain uses TRBV4-3 with TRBJ1-5, with TRBD1 as a possible D gene (5 bases). This CDR3 is 14 amino acids long. V lost 5 bases, J lost 8 bases, and 16 bases lay in between. From germline, CDR1 is LGHNA and CDR2 YSLEER. The CDR3 here is CASSSQGGSEPQHF. The DNA of the CDR3 is TGCGCCAGCAGCTCTCAGGGAGGCTCGGAGCCCCAGCATTTT.

V usage is TRBV6-5 and J usage is TRBJ2-7, with a tentative D call TRBD2 (5 bases). The germline V gene has CDR1 MNHEY and CDR2 SVGAGI. The V and J ends lost 2 bases and 9 bases respectively, with 14 bases between them. The CDR3 has 13 amino acids. CDR3 sequence (DNA): TGTGCCAGCAGTTACCCTAGCAGCACCGTGCAGTACTTC. It specifies CASSYPSSTVQYF.

V and J are TRBV5-1 and TRBJ1-5, with 8 bases fitting TRBD1. The ends lost 3 bases at V and 2 bases at J; junction bases unmatched: 10. CDR3 length: 17 residues. Germline CDR1 is SGHRS and CDR2 is YFSETQ. In DNA form, the CDR3 reads TGCGCCAGCAGCTCCGGAGCAGGGGGCAGCGGCAATCAGCCCCAGCATTTT. Translating gives CASSSGAGGSGNQPQHF.

V usage is TRBV7-3 and J usage is TRBJ2-3; either TRBD1 or TRBD2 may supply D (5 bases each). Trimming shortened V by 5 bases and J by 6 bases, and 18 bases separated the two germline ends. The CDR3 has 15 residues. CDR1 is SGHTA and CDR2 is FQGTGA in the germline V gene. CDR3 region: CASSPHPGTSDTQYF. The CDR3 DNA follows: TGTGCCAGCAGCCCCCATCCCGGGACGTCGGATACGCAGTATTTT.

The rearrangement links TRBV2 to TRBJ2-3; possibly TRBD2 for D (5 bases). CDR3 length equals 15 residues. Germline V gene lookup returns CDR1 SNHLY and CDR2 FYNNEI. Trimming left V 6 bases short and J 1 base short, with 14 bases between. The CDR3 region has the DNA TGTGCCAGCAGAGGTACTAGTTTGCGCACAGATACGCAGTATTTT. Amino acids: CASRGTSLRTDTQYF.

V and J are TRBV7-2 and TRBJ1-1; D gene unclear. Germline loops: CDR1 SGHTA, CDR2 FQGNSA. Trimming pared 1 base from V and 1 base from J, leaving 7 bases between. This CDR3 region has 14 residues. The CDR3 coding sequence is TGTGCCAGCAGCTTAGGTGCGAAGAACACTGAAGCTTTCTTT. Protein sequence: CASSLGAKNTEAFF. The full variable domain, its missing parts supplied by reference TRBV7-2 and TRBJ1-1, is GAGVSQSPSNKVTEKGKDVELRCDPISGHTALYWYRQSLGQGLEFLIYFQGNSAPDKSGLPSDRFSAERTGGSVSTLTIQRTQQEDSAVYLCASSLGAKNTEAFFGQGTRLTVV.

The count of this clone is one. A far larger clone is one base from this, pointing to a likely read error. The chain links TRBV30 to TRBJ1-2; 9 bases match TRBD1. The CDR3 extends over 13 amino acids. Germline CDR1 GTSNPN, CDR2 SVGIG (reference sequence). V lost 5 bases, J lost 3 bases, and 4 bases stayed unmatched. CDR3 coding DNA: TGTGCCTGGGTTACAGGGGGCCACTATGGCTACACCTTC. The encoded protein is CAWVTGGHYGYTF.

This clone was detected a few times. This chain links TRBV7-9 with TRBJ2-5, with 10 nucleotides matching TRBD2. CDR3 length equals 15 residues. The germline V gene encodes CDR1 SEHNR and CDR2 FQNEAQ (reference sequence). The V gene end was trimmed by 4 bases and the J gene end by 8 bases; junction bases not matched to a gene: 10. CDR3 in DNA: TGTGCCAGCAGCTCCGGGACTAGCGTCGCGGGTACCCAGTACTTC. Its protein is CASSSGTSVAGTQYF.